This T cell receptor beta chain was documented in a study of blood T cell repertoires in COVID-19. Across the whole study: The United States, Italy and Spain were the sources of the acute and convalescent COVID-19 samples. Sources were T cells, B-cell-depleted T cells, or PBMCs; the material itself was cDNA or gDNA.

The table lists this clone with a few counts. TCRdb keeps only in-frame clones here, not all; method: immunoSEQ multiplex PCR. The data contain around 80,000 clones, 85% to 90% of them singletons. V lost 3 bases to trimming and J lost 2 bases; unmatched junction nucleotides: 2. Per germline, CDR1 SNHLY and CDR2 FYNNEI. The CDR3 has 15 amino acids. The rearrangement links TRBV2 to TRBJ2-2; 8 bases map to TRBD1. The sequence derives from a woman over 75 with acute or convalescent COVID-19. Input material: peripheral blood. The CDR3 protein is CASSDRGRNTGELFF. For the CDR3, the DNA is TGTGCCAGCAGTGACAGGGGGCGAAACACCGGGGAGCTGTTTTTT.